This TCR beta chain was captured in a study of blood T cell repertoires in COVID-19. Study-wide context: Samples representing acute and convalescent COVID-19 were sourced from the United States, Italy and Spain.

CDR3 length equals 13 residues. TCRdb's table, derived via immunoSEQ multiplex PCR, lists solely in-frame clones and lacks some. The table shows some 180,000 clones, with over 80% occurring only once. The TCR was taken from a woman between 40 and 55 years old with COVID-19, enrolled during active disease. V and J are TRBV21-1 and TRBJ1-5; whether TRBD1, the table's D call, matches the DNA was not checked. TRBV21-1 is listed as a pseudogene. Material for sequencing was peripheral blood. The CDR3: CASLPRWLGPQHF. The CDR3 nucleotides read TGTGCCAGCCTCCCTCGTTGGCTTGGGCCCCAGCATTTT.